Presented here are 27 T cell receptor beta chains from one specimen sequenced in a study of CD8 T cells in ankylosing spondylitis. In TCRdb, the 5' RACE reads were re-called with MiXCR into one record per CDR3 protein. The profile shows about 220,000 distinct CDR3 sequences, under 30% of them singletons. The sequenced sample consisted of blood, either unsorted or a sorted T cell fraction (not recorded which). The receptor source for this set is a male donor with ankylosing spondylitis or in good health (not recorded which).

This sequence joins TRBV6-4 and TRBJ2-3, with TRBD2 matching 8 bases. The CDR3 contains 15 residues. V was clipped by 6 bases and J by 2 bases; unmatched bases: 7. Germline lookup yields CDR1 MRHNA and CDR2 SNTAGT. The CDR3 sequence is CASSRVAGHTDTQYF. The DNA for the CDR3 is TGTGCCAGCAGCCGAGTAGCGGGGCACACAGATACGCAGTATTTT.

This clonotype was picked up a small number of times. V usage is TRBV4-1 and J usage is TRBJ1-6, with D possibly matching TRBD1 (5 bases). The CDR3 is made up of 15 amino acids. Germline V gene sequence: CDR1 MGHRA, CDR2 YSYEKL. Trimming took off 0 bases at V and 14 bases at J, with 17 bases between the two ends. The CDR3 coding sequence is TGCGCCAGCAGCCAAGAGTCCTATGACAGTTTCACCCTCCACTTT. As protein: CASSQESYDSFTLHF.

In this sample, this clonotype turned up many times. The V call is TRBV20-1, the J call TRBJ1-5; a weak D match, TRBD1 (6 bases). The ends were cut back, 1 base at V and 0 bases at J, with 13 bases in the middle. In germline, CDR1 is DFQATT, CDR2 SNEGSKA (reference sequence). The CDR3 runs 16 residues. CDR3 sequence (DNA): TGCAGTGCTAGAGTGACAGGTCTTCATAGCAATCAGCCCCAGCATTTT. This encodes CSARVTGLHSNQPQHF.

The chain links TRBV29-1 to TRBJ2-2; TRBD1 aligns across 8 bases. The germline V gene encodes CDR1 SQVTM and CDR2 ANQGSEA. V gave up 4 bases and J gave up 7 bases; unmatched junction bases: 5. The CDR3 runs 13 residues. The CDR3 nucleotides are TGCAGCGTTGGGACAGGGTTTCACGGGGAGCTGTTTTTT. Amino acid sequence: CSVGTGFHGELFF.

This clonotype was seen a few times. The CDR3 loop reads CSATRSYNSPLHF. The CDR3 DNA reads as TGCAGTGCCACCCGCTCCTATAATTCACCCCTCCACTTT. V usage is TRBV20-1 and J usage is TRBJ1-6; D is undetermined. CDR3 length equals 13 residues. V lost 6 bases and J lost 0, with 6 bases in between. The germline V gene has CDR1 DFQATT and CDR2 SNEGSKA (reference sequence).

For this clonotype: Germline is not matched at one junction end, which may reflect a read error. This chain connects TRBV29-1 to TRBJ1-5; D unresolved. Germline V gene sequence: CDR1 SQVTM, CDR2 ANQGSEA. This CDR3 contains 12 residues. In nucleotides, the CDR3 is TGCAGCGTTGAAGTCGGAAATCAGCCCCGGCATTTT. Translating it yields CSVEVGNQPRHF. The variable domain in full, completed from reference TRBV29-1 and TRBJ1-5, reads SAVISQKPSRDICQRGTSLTIQCQVDSQVTMMFWYRQQPGQSLTLIATANQGSEATYESGFVIDKFPISRPNLTFSTLTVSNMSPEDSSIYLCSVEVGNQPRHFGDGTRLSIL.

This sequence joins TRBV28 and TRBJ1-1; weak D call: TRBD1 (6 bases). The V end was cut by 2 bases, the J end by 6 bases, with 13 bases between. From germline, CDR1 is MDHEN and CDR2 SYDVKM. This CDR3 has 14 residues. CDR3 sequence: CASSLLGAGAEAFF. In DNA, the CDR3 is TGTGCCAGCAGTTTACTGGGGGCGGGGGCTGAAGCTTTCTTT. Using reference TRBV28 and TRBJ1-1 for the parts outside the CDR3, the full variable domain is DVKVTQSSRYLVKRTGEKVFLECVQDMDHENMFWYRQDPGLGLRLIYFSYDVKMKEKGDIPEGYSVSREKKERFSLILESASTNQTSMYLCASSLLGAGAEAFFGQGTRLTVV.

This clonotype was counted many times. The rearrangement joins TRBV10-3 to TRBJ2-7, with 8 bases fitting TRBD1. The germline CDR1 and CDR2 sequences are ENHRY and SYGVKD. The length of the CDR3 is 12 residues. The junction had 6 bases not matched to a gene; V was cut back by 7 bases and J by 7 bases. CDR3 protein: CAITETGVEQYF. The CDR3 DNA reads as TGTGCCATCACCGAGACAGGGGTAGAGCAGTACTTC.

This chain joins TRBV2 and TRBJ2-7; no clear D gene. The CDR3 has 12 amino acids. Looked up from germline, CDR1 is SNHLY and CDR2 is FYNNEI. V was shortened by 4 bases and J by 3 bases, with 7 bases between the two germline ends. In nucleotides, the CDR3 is TGTGCCAGCAGTGTATACGGCTACGAGCAGTACTTC. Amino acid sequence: CASSVYGYEQYF. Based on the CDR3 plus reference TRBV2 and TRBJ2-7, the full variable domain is EPEVTQTPSHQVTQMGQEVILRCVPISNHLYFYWYRQILGQKVEFLVSFYNNEISEKSEIFDDQFSVERPDGSNFTLKIRSTKLEDSAMYFCASSVYGYEQYFGPGTRLTVT.

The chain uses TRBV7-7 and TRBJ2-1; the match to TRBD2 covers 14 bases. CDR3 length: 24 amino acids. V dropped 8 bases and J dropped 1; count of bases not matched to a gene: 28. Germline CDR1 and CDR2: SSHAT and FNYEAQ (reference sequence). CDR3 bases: TGTGCCAGCCGAGATACGCCGGGACAGGGGACCGGGACTAGCGGGAGTCGATCCTACAATGAGCAGTTCTTC. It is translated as CASRDTPGQGTGTSGSRSYNEQFF.

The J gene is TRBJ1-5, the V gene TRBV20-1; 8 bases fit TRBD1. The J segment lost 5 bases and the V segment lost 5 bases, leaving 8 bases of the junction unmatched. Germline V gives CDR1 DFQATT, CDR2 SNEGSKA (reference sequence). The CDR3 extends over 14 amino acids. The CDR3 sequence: CSARTGFVDQPQHF. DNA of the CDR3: TGCAGTGCTCGGACAGGGTTTGTCGATCAGCCCCAGCATTTT.

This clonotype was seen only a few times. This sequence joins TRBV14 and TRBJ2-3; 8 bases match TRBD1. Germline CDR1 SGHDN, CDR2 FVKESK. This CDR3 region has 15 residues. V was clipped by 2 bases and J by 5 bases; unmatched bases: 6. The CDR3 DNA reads TGTGCCAGCAGCCAATTCAGGGGGCAGAAAGATACGCAGTATTTT. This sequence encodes CASSQFRGQKDTQYF.

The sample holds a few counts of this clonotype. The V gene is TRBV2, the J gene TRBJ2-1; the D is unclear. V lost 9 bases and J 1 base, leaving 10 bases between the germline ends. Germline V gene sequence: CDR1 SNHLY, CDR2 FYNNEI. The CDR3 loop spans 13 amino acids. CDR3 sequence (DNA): TGTGCCAGTAGGGTTGGGTCCTACAATGAGCAGTTCTTC. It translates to CASRVGSYNEQFF.

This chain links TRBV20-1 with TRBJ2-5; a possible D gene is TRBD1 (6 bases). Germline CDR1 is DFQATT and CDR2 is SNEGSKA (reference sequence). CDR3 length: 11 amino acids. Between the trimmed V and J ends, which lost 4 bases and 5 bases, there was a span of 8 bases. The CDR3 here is CSATQGETQYF. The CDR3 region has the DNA TGCAGTGCTACCCAGGGGGAGACCCAGTACTTC.

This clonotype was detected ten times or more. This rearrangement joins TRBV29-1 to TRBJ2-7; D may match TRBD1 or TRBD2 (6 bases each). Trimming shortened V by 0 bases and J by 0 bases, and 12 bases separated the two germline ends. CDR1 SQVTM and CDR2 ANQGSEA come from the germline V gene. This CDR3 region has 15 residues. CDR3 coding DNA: TGCAGCGTTGAAGATACGGGGGCGGCCTCCTACGAGCAGTACTTC. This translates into CSVEDTGAASYEQYF.

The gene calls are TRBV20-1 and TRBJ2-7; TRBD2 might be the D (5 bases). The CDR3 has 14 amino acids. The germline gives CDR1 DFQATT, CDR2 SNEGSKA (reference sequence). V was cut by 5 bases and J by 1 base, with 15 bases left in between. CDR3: CSAWDSVRSYEQYF. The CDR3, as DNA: TGCAGTGCTTGGGATAGCGTAAGATCCTACGAGCAGTACTTC.

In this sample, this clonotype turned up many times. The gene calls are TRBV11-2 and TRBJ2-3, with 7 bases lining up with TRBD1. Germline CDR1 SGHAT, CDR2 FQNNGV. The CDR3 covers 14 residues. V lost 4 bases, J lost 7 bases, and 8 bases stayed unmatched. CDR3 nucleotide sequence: TGTGCCAGCAGCTCAACGACAGGGAGAAATACGCAGTATTTT. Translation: CASSSTTGRNTQYF.

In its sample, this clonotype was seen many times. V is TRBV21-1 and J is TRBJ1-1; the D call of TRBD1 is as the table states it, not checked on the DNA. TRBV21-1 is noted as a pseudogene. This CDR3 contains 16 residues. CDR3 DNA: TGTGCCAGCAGCAAGAGGTTGGGACAGGGGAACACTGAAGCTTTCTTT. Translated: CASSKRLGQGNTEAFF.

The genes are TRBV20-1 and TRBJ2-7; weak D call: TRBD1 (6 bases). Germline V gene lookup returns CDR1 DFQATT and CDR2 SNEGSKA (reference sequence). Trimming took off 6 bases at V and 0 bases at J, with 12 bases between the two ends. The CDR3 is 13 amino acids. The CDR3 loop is CSASRDNSYEQYF. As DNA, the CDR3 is TGCAGTGCCAGCCGGGACAACTCCTACGAGCAGTACTTC.

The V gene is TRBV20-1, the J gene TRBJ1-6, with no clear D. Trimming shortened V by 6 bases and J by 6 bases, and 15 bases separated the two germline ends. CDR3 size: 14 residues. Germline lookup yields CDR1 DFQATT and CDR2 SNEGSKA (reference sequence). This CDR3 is CSASRPSANSPLHF. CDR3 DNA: TGCAGTGCCTCACGACCATCGGCTAATTCACCCCTCCACTTT.

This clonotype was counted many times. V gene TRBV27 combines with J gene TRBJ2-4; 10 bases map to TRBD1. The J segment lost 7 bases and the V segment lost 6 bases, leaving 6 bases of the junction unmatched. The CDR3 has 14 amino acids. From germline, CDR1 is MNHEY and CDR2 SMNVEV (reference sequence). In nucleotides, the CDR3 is TGTGCCAGCAGACCAAGGACAGGGGGGAACATTCAGTACTTC. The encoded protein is CASRPRTGGNIQYF.

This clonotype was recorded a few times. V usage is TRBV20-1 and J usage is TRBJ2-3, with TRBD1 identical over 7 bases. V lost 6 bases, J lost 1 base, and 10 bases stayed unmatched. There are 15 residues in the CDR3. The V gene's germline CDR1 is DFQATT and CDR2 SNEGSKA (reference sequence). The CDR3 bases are TGCAGTGCCAGTAGTTACAGGGGCCGCACAGATACGCAGTATTTT. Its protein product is CSASSYRGRTDTQYF.

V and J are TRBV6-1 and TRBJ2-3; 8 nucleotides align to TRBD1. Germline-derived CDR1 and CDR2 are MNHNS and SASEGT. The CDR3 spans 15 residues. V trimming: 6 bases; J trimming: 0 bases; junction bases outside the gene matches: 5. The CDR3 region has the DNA TGTGCCAGCAGCACGCAGGGGGCTAGCACAGATACGCAGTATTTT. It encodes CASSTQGASTDTQYF.

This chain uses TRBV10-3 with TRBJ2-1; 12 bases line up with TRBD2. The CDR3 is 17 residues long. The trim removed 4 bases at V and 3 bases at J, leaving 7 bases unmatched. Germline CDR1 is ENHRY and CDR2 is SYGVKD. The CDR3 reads CAISATSGSLGYNEQFF. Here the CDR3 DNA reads TGTGCCATCAGTGCGACTAGCGGGAGTCTCGGCTACAATGAGCAGTTCTTC.

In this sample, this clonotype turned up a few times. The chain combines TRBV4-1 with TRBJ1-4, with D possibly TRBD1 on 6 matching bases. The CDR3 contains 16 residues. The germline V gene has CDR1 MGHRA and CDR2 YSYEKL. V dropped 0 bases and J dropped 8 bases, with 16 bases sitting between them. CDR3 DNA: TGCGCCAGCAGCCAAGATCTGGGGGCCGGTCAGGAAAAACTGTTTTTT. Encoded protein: CASSQDLGAGQEKLFF.

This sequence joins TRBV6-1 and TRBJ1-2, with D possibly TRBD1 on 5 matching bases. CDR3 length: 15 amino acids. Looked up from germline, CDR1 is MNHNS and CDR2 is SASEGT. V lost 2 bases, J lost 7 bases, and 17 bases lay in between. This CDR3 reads CASSERVGGVGGYTF. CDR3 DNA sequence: TGTGCCAGCAGTGAACGGGTTGGGGGAGTTGGTGGCTACACCTTC.

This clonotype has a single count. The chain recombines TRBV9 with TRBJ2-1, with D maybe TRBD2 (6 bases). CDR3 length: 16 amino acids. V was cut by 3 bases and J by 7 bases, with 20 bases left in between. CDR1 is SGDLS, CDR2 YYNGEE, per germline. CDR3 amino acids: CASSELPTRLRNEQFF. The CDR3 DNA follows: TGTGCCAGCAGCGAGCTCCCGACTAGGTTGAGGAATGAGCAGTTCTTC.